The next 10 T cell receptor beta chains were all read from a single sample in a study of chemoradiotherapy in HPV16-positive cancers. Sequenced by immunoSEQ multiplex PCR; TCRdb stores in-frame clones only, minus some. The sample shows 1,900 or so clones, roughly 89% of them seen only once. The sample consisted of tumor tissue, taken from a patient who underwent chemoradiotherapy. Source of these receptors: a human donor with HPV-associated anogenital cancer.

This chain joins TRBV6-6 and TRBJ1-3; D unclear. V lost 0 bases to trimming and J lost 4 bases, with 13 bases between them. Germline V gene data show CDR1 as MNHNY and CDR2 as SVGAGI (reference sequence). The CDR3 runs to 16 residues. CDR3 in DNA: TGTGCCAGCAGTTACTCGACTCGTGGGCTCGGAAACACCATATATTTT. This translates into CASSYSTRGLGNTIYF.

The chain has TRBV21-1 and TRBJ1-4. TRBV21-1 is listed as a pseudogene. The CDR3 is 14 residues long. The CDR3 loop reads CASSREVPNEKLFF. The CDR3 nucleotides are TGTGCCAGCAGCCGAGAGGTCCCTAATGAAAAACTGTTTTTT.

This chain links TRBV6-1 with TRBJ2-7; TRBD2 matches at 7 bases. V dropped 7 bases and J dropped 4; count of bases not matched to a gene: 13. Germline CDR1 MNHNS, CDR2 SASEGT. The CDR3 contains 15 residues. CDR3 bases: TGTGCCAGCAAGAACGAGGGTGGGGGGGGATACGAGCAGTACTTC. The encoded protein is CASKNEGGGGYEQYF.

This clone was seen only a few times. This chain uses TRBV27 with TRBJ2-1; TRBD2 matches 10 bases. The length of the CDR3 is 16 residues. Unmatched junction bases numbered 9, after V lost 0 bases and J lost 10 bases. The germline gives CDR1 MNHEY, CDR2 SMNVEV (reference sequence). CDR3 bases: TGTGCCAGCAGTTTATCGTTGGCTAGCGGGGGTGCGGAGCAGTTCTTC. Its translation: CASSLSLASGGAEQFF.

This clone was seen only once. The chain combines TRBV2 with TRBJ2-7; the D is unclear. CDR3 size: 11 residues. The germline gives CDR1 SNHLY, CDR2 FYNNEI. Between the trimmed V and J ends, which lost 2 bases and 6 bases, there was a span of 5 bases. In nucleotides, the CDR3 is TGTGCCAGCAGTGAATTAGGCGAGCAGTACTTC. This codes for CASSELGEQYF.

The chain has TRBV28 and TRBJ2-7; the match to TRBD1 covers 7 bases. The germline CDR1 and CDR2 sequences are MDHEN and SYDVKM. V lost 7 bases and J lost 3; bases outside the gene matches: 3. CDR3 length: 12 amino acids. The CDR3 reads CASTNRGYEQYF. The CDR3 DNA is TGTGCCAGCACGAACAGGGGCTACGAGCAGTACTTC.

The chain links TRBV7-8 to TRBJ2-2, with a possible D match to TRBD1 (6 bases). The CDR3 totals 16 residues. In germline, CDR1 is SGHVS, CDR2 FQNEAQ. V was clipped by 5 bases and J by 1 base, with 14 bases between them. The CDR3 coding sequence is TGTGCCAGCAGCCCAGGCAGGGGTGAGAACACCGGGGAGCTGTTTTTT. It codes for CASSPGRGENTGELFF.

The chain couples TRBV7-9 to TRBJ1-4; D is unresolved. Trimming took off 3 bases at V and 8 bases at J, with 13 bases between the two ends. Germline V gives CDR1 SEHNR, CDR2 FQNEAQ (reference sequence). CDR3 size: 14 residues. This chain's CDR3 is CASSLSAQLEKLFF. DNA of the CDR3: TGTGCCAGCAGCTTGAGCGCACAGCTAGAAAAACTGTTTTTT.

This clone was observed a single time. This chain uses TRBV6-5 with TRBJ1-1, with D maybe TRBD1 (5 bases). The CDR3 covers 13 residues. The V and J ends lost 4 bases and 11 bases respectively, with 17 bases between them. Germline CDR1 reads MNHEY; CDR2 reads SVGAGI. For the CDR3, the DNA is TGTGCCAGCAGTTTGGGCAACGGGGGACGTGCTTTCTTT. Amino acids: CASSLGNGGRAFF.

The V call is TRBV9, the J call TRBJ2-2, with D unresolved. CDR1 and CDR2 (germline): SGDLS, YYNGEE. The CDR3 is made up of 14 amino acids. With 5 bases removed from V and 0 bases from J, the gap between germline ends came to 8 bases. The CDR3 bases are TGTGCCAGCAGACAGTTCGCGAACACCGGGGAGCTGTTTTTT. Translating it yields CASRQFANTGELFF.